This T cell receptor beta chain is from a study of T cells in tumors after PD-1 blockade. Germline V gene sequence: CDR1 SGDLS, CDR2 YYNGEE. The CDR3 covers 16 residues. Trimming at V came to 2 bases and at J to 5 bases, leaving 7 bases not matched to a gene. Profiling relied on immunoSEQ multiplex PCR, and the TCRdb table lists in-frame clones only, not all of them. This sample has 61,000 or so clones, with around 80% found just once. The chain uses TRBV9 and TRBJ1-4; the match to TRBD1 covers 9 bases. The source is a human donor with basal cell carcinoma. The input for sequencing was PBMCs, taken before anti-PD-1 treatment. Here the CDR3 reads CASSVTGQGWNEKLFF. DNA of the CDR3: TGTGCCAGCAGCGTGACCGGACAGGGGTGGAATGAAAAACTGTTTTTT.